This T cell receptor (beta chain) was recorded in a study of PD-1 blockade in classical Hodgkin lymphoma. Whole-study findings and limits: Whoever responded completely had baseline diversity much like that seen in newly diagnosed patients. The study found that TCR diversity rose significantly by C4D1 in CD4+ but not CD8+ cells.

The CDR3 spans 15 residues. V lost 0 bases to trimming and J lost 4 bases, with 9 bases between them. Looked up from germline, CDR1 is LGHNA and CDR2 is YSLEER. The sample's time point: cycle 4 day 1 (C4D1), after less than 7 weeks of nivolumab. Each and every patient relapsed after autologous stem cell transplantation, and patients got differing brentuximab vedotin exposure. The data were produced by immunoSEQ multiplex PCR, yet TCRdb's version contains in-frame clones alone and is incomplete. Among 41,000 or so clones, around 69% were seen once, and the ten largest hold under 3%. With regard to this clone: The target antigen is unknown.

The chain couples TRBV4-3 to TRBJ2-2; no firm D call. Specimen: peripheral blood mononuclear cells (PBMCs), collected before the fourth cycle of nivolumab. The source of this sequence is a human donor with classical Hodgkin lymphoma. This CDR3 reads CASSQDRAPTGELFF. In DNA form, the CDR3 reads TGCGCCAGCAGCCAAGACCGAGCGCCCACCGGGGAGCTGTTTTTT.